The 20 T cell receptor beta chains reported below all come from one sample, sequenced in a study of regulatory T cells in long-lasting Graves disease. Building of the TCR beta libraries involved iRepertoire HTBI primers and Arm-PCR of CDR3 regions. TCRdb ran MiXCR on the multiplex PCR reads and lists one entry per CDR3 protein. Counted here are 400,000 to 550,000 distinct CDR3 sequences, 16% occurring once; the ten biggest clones make up 20% to 25%. The time point denotes: newly diagnosed GD, antithyroid drugs for less than 3 months. After RNA was extracted from PBMCs, the TCR library was made from it. These data were also reused for a study on T cells in Graves' hyperthyroidism and ophthalmopathy.

This specimen was peripheral blood mononuclear cells (PBMCs), taken at new diagnosis, from a patient treated with antithyroid drugs. These receptors were taken from a woman between 18 and 29 years old with Graves disease.

This clonotype occurred many times. This chain uses TRBV13 with TRBJ2-1, with TRBD2 identical over 16 bases. Germline CDR1 PRHDT, CDR2 FYEKMQ (reference sequence). The J segment lost 3 bases and the V segment lost 0 bases, leaving 8 bases of the junction unmatched. The CDR3 is 20 residues long. The CDR3 here is CASSLGPGLAGGPVYNEQFF. Written as DNA, the CDR3 is TGTGCCAGCAGCTTAGGCCCGGGACTAGCGGGAGGGCCGGTCTACAATGAGCAGTTCTTC.

There are many counts of this clonotype. The chain joins TRBV4-1 to TRBJ1-1, with 8 bases identical to TRBD1. The V segment lost 0 bases and the J segment 1 base; nucleotides outside the gene matches: 4. The CDR3 contains 16 residues. Germline V CDR1 and CDR2: MGHRA, YSYEKL. CDR3 region: CASSQDPRGRNTEAFF. The CDR3 DNA reads as TGCGCCAGCAGCCAAGACCCCAGGGGGCGGAACACTGAAGCTTTCTTT.

This clonotype was recorded many times. V is TRBV29-1 and J is TRBJ2-1, with TRBD2 matching 8 bases. V lost 6 bases to trimming and J lost 9 bases; unmatched junction nucleotides: 4. The CDR3 is made up of 11 amino acids. Germline CDR1 and CDR2: SQVTM and ANQGSEA. CDR3 coding DNA: TGCAGCGTCCCACGGGGGGGTGAGCAGTTCTTC. Encoded protein: CSVPRGGEQFF.

As regards this clonotype: One end of the junction is discordant with germline, which a read error may explain. The chain employs TRBV5-1 and TRBJ2-7, with 9 bases that match TRBD2. CDR1 and CDR2 from the germline V gene are SGHRS and YFSETQ. The CDR3 runs 15 residues. DNA for the CDR3: TGTGCCAGCAGCTTTGGGGCGGGAGGGGGTTACGAGCAGTACTTC. It specifies CASSFGAGGGYEQYF. Based on the CDR3 plus reference TRBV5-1 and TRBJ2-7, the full variable domain is KAGVTQTPRYLIKTRGQQVTLSCSPISGHRSVSWYQQTPGQGLQFLFEYFSETQRNKGNFPGRFSGRQFSNSRSEMNVSTLELGDSALYLCASSFGAGGGYEQYFGPGTRLTVT.

This clonotype was detected ten times or more. This CDR3 is CASSLGGSLNEQYF. The DNA of the CDR3 is TGTGCCAGCAGCTTAGGTGGGAGCTTGAACGAGCAGTACTTC. The chain joins TRBV7-2 to TRBJ2-7, with D maybe TRBD2 (5 bases). Germline V CDR1 and CDR2: SGHTA, FQGNSA. Trimming shortened V by 1 base and J by 5 bases, and 12 bases separated the two germline ends. The CDR3 totals 14 residues.

Points on this clonotype: A much larger clone is a single base away; this may be a read error. The rearrangement links TRBV10-1 to TRBJ1-1; D not resolved. The CDR3 length is 13 residues. The germline CDR1 and CDR2 sequences are WNHNN and SYGVQD (reference sequence). The DNA for the CDR3 is TGCGCCAGCAGTGCGGTTTTGAACACTGAAGATTTCTTT. This codes for CASSAVLNTEDFF.

This clonotype was recorded a few times. The chain links TRBV27 to TRBJ1-5; D remains ambiguous. The CDR3 runs to 14 residues. The V and J ends lost 5 bases and 3 bases respectively, with 11 bases between them. Germline V gene sequence: CDR1 MNHEY, CDR2 SMNVEV (reference sequence). CDR3 amino acids: CASSRSGYNQPQHF. CDR3 nucleotide sequence: TGTGCCAGCAGTCGTTCGGGGTACAATCAGCCCCAGCATTTT.

There are a few counts of this clonotype. V usage is TRBV29-1 and J usage is TRBJ1-1, with 7 positions matching TRBD1. The CDR3 has 13 amino acids. Germline V lookup: CDR1 SQVTM, CDR2 ANQGSEA. V shed 7 bases, J shed 1 base, and the junction held 6 bases outside the gene matches. The CDR3 DNA follows: TGCAGCGGGACGACAGGGTCGAACACTGAAGCTTTCTTT. Amino acids: CSGTTGSNTEAFF. Using reference TRBV29-1 and TRBJ1-1 for the parts outside the CDR3, the full variable domain is SAVISQKPSRDICQRGTSLTIQCQVDSQVTMMFWYRQQPGQSLTLIATANQGSEATYESGFVIDKFPISRPNLTFSTLTVSNMSPEDSSIYLCSGTTGSNTEAFFGQGTRLTVV.

This rearrangement joins TRBV18 to TRBJ2-2, with 10 bases fitting TRBD2. The junction had 1 base not matched to a gene; V was cut back by 8 bases and J by 7 bases. CDR1 and CDR2 (germline): KGHSH, LQKENI. The CDR3 covers 12 residues. The DNA of the CDR3 is TGTGCCAGCGCTAGCGGGAGCGGGGAGCTGTTTTTT. Encoded protein: CASASGSGELFF.

This clonotype appeared many times. The rearrangement joins TRBV20-1 to TRBJ2-5, with 9 bases lining up with TRBD2. CDR3 length equals 15 residues. The V and J ends lost 4 bases and 0 bases, in that order; junction bases with no gene match: 6. Looked up from germline, CDR1 is DFQATT and CDR2 is SNEGSKA (reference sequence). In nucleotides, the CDR3 is TGCAGTGCTAAGAGGCGGGAGGGAAACCAAGAGACCCAGTACTTC. Translating gives CSAKRREGNQETQYF.

To note about this clonotype: A much bigger clone sits one base away, suggesting this may be a read error. This chain uses TRBV12-3 or TRBV12-4 with TRBJ2-1; 12 nucleotides line up with TRBD2. The CDR3 is 15 residues long. With 11 bases clipped from V and 14 bases from J, the junction kept 19 bases outside the gene matches. CDR3 coding DNA: TGTGCCGGCACTCTGCCAGGGCTAGCGGGAGGGCCCGAGTTCTTC. Its protein product is CAGTLPGLAGGPEFF.

As concerns this clonotype: A much larger clone sits a single nucleotide away, making a read error possible. The rearrangement joins TRBV7-6 to TRBJ2-7, with a possible D match to TRBD1 (6 bases). Per the germline V gene, CDR1 is SGHVS and CDR2 is FNYEAQ. CDR3 length equals 12 residues. CDR3: CACSLGQLEQYF. CDR3 coding DNA: TGTGCCTGCAGCTTAGGACAGCTCGAGCAGTACTTC. Using reference TRBV7-6 and TRBJ2-7 for the parts outside the CDR3, the full variable domain is GAGVSQSPRYKVTKRGQDVALRCDPISGHVSLYWYRQALGQGPEFLTYFNYEAQQDKSGLPNDRFSAERPEGSISTLTIQRTEQRDSAMYRCACSLGQLEQYFGPGTRLTVT.

This clonotype was found a few times. This chain uses TRBV9 with TRBJ1-2; TRBD1 might be the D (5 bases). The V end lost 1 base, the J end lost 8 bases, and 15 bases lay between the germline ends. The CDR3 extends over 14 amino acids. Germline-derived CDR1 and CDR2 are SGDLS and YYNGEE. CDR3 loop: CASSVWGYRDGYTF. The CDR3 DNA sequence: TGTGCCAGCAGCGTATGGGGATACCGGGACGGCTACACCTTC.

As regards this clonotype: A read error may be the cause here, since a much bigger clone is one base away. J is TRBJ2-1 and V is TRBV20-1; D could derive from TRBD1 or TRBD2 (5 bases each). CDR3 length equals 13 residues. V was shortened by 1 base and J by 8 bases, with 12 bases between the two germline ends. Germline-derived CDR1 and CDR2 are DFQATT and SNEGSKA (reference sequence). CDR3 residues: CSARARGGYEQFF. In DNA, the CDR3 is TGCAGTGCTAGAGCACGGGGCGGATATGAGCAGTTCTTC.

As to this clonotype: This may be a read error, as it is one base from a much larger clone. This chain connects TRBV11-2 to TRBJ2-5, with TRBD2 identical over 13 bases. CDR1 SGHAT and CDR2 FQNNGV come from the germline V gene. V lost 7 bases and J lost 11; bases outside the gene matches: 13. CDR3 length: 15 amino acids. CDR3 DNA sequence: TGTGCCAGCACCCGGACTAGCGGGAGTGTCAATGAGCAGTACTTC. It encodes CASTRTSGSVNEQYF.

This clonotype was recorded a few times. The chain combines TRBV30 with TRBJ2-6; D gene unclear. The length of the CDR3 is 15 residues. V dropped 1 base and J dropped 0 bases, with 7 bases sitting between them. Germline CDR1 GTSNPN, CDR2 SVGIG (reference sequence). The DNA for the CDR3 is TGTGCCTGGAGTGCAGGACGCTCTGGGGCCAACGTCCTGACTTTC. Residues: CAWSAGRSGANVLTF. Supplemented by reference TRBV30 and TRBJ2-6, the full variable domain reads SQTIHQWPATLVQPVGSPLSLECTVEGTSNPNLYWYRQAAGRGLQLLFYSVGIGQISSEVPQNLSASRPQDRQFILSSKKLLLSDSGFYLCAWSAGRSGANVLTFGAGSRLTVL.

This clonotype was observed a few times. The chain is built from TRBV6-1 and TRBJ1-3; no firm D call. CDR1 and CDR2 (germline): MNHNS, SASEGT. V lost 8 bases to trimming and J lost 4 bases, with 27 bases between them. This CDR3 is 18 amino acids long. CDR3 in amino acids: CASGGGEGAQTSGNTIYF. CDR3 nucleotides: TGTGCCAGCGGCGGAGGTGAAGGAGCTCAAACTTCCGGAAACACCATATATTTT.

This chain joins TRBV7-9 and TRBJ2-2, with D perhaps assigned TRBD1 or TRBD2 (5 bases each). This CDR3 contains 16 residues. The germline V and J ends were trimmed by 5 bases and 5 bases, with 18 bases remaining between them. CDR1 SEHNR and CDR2 FQNEAQ come from the germline V gene (reference sequence). In nucleotides, the CDR3 is TGTGCCAGCAGCCCCACTTCCGGGACCAAAACCGGGGAGCTGTTTTTT. Translated: CASSPTSGTKTGELFF.

The rearrangement uses TRBV19 and TRBJ2-1; 10 nucleotides align to TRBD1. Germline-derived CDR1 and CDR2 are LNHDA and SQIVND (reference sequence). There are 15 residues in the CDR3. The junction had 9 bases not matched to a gene; V was cut back by 5 bases and J by 8 bases. As DNA, the CDR3 is TGTGCCAGTAGTCCCCAGGACAGGGGGTTGTATGAGCAGTTCTTC. Its translation is CASSPQDRGLYEQFF.

This sequence joins TRBV4-2 and TRBJ1-1; D gene uncertain. Trimming took off 3 bases at V and 2 bases at J, with 4 bases between the two ends. CDR1 and CDR2 (germline): LGHNA, YNFKEQ. This CDR3 region has 12 residues. Here the CDR3 DNA reads TGTGCCAGCAGCCATATTAACACTGAAGCTTTCTTT. This translates into CASSHINTEAFF.